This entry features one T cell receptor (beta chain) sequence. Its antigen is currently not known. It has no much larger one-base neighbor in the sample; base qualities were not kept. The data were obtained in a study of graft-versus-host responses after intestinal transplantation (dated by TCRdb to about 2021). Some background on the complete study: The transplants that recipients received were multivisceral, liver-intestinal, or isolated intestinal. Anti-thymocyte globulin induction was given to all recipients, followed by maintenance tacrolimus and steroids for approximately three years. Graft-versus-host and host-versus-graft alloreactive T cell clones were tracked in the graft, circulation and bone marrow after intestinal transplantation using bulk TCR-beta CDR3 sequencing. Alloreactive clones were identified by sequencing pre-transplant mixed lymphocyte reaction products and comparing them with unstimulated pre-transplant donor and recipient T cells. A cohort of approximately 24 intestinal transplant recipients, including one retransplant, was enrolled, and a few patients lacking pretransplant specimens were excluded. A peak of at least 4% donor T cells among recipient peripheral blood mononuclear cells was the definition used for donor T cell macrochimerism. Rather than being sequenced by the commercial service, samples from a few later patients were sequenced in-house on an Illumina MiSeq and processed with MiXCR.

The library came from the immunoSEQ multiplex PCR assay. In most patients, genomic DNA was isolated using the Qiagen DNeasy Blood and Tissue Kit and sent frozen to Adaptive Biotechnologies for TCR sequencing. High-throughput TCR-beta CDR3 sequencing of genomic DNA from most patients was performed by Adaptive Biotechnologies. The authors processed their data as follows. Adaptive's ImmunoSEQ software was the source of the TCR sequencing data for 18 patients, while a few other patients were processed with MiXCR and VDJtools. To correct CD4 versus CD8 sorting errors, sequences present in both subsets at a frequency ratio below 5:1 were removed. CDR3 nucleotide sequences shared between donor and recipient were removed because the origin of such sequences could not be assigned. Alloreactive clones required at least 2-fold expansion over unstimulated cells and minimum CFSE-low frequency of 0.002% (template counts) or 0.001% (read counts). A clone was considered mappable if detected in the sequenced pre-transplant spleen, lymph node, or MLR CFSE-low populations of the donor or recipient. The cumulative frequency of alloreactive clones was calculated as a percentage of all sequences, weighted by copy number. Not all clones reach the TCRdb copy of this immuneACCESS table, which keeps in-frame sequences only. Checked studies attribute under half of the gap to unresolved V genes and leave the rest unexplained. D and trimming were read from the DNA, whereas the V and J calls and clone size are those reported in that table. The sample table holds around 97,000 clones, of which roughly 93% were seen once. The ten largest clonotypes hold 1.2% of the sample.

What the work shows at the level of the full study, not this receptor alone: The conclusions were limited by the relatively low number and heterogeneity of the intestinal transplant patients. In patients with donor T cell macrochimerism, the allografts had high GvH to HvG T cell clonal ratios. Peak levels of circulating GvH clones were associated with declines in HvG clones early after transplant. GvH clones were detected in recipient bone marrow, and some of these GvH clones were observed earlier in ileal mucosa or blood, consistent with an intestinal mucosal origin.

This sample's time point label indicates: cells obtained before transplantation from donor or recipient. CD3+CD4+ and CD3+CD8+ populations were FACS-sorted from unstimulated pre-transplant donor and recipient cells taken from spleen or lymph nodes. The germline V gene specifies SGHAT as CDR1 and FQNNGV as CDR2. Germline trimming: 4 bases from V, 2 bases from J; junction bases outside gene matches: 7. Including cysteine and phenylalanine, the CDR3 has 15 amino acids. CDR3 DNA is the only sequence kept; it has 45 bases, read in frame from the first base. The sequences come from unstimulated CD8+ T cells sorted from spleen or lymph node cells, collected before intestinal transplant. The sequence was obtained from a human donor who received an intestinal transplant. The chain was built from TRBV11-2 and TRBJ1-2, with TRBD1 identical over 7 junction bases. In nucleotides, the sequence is TGTGCCAGCAGCTGGGGGACAGTAGAAAACTATGGCTACACCTTC. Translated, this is CASSWGTVENYGYTF.